A single sample is the source of the 12 T cell receptor beta chains below, sequenced in a study of blood T cell repertoires in COVID-19. Data came from immunoSEQ multiplex PCR; TCRdb stores just in-frame clones and leaves some out. The table includes approximately 250,000 clones, 70% to 90% detected once. Specimen: PBMCs or T cells enriched from blood (not recorded which). Receptors were obtained from a middle-aged woman with acute COVID-19.

Here the CDR3 DNA reads TGCGCCAGCAGCCGGGAACTAGCGGGGGTAGTAAATGAGCAGTTCTTC. Amino acid sequence: CASSRELAGVVNEQFF. The chain is built from TRBV10-2 and TRBJ2-1, with TRBD2 matching over 11 bases. CDR1 is WSHSY and CDR2 is SAAADI in the germline V gene. The CDR3 extends over 16 amino acids. V lost 6 bases, J lost 7 bases, and 11 bases stayed unmatched.

The count of this clone is one. CDR3 sequence: CASSQDRQGARGNTIYF. The DNA for the CDR3 is TGTGCCAGCAGCCAAGACCGACAGGGGGCAAGGGGAAACACCATATATTTT. This sequence joins TRBV14 and TRBJ1-3; TRBD1 aligns across 10 bases. Germline CDR1 SGHDN, CDR2 FVKESK. The CDR3 has 17 amino acids. Trimming removed 0 bases from V and 4 bases from J; junction bases left unmatched: 6.

This clone came up a few times. V gene TRBV2 combines with J gene TRBJ1-5, with 7 bases lining up with TRBD1. V shed 5 bases, J shed 5 bases, and the junction held 9 bases outside the gene matches. This CDR3 spans 15 amino acids. The germline V gene encodes CDR1 SNHLY and CDR2 FYNNEI. In DNA form, the CDR3 reads TGTGCCAGCAGTCCCGGGACAGAGGACTATCAGCCCCAGCATTTT. Amino acid sequence: CASSPGTEDYQPQHF.

The V gene is TRBV11-2, the J gene TRBJ1-1; D not certain. V shed 5 bases and J shed 12 bases, with 13 bases lying between them. The germline gives CDR1 SGHAT, CDR2 FQNNGV. The CDR3 consists of 11 residues. CDR3 DNA sequence: TGTGCCAGCAGCCTTAGGGAGTCGACTTTCTTT. Its translation is CASSLRESTFF.

The V call is TRBV10-3, the J call TRBJ1-2; 12 bases match TRBD1. CDR3 length: 16 amino acids. V shed 1 base, J shed 4 bases, and the junction held 4 bases outside the gene matches. The germline V gene encodes CDR1 ENHRY and CDR2 SYGVKD. In nucleotides, the CDR3 is TGTGCCATCAGTGAGTGGGGGACAGGGGGCCTCTATGGCTACACCTTC. It specifies CAISEWGTGGLYGYTF.

The chain is built from TRBV5-4 and TRBJ1-6, with 7 bases identical to TRBD1. After removal of 4 bases from V and 5 bases from J, the junction contained 3 bases not matched to a gene. Germline V gene lookup returns CDR1 SGHNT and CDR2 YYREEE (reference sequence). This CDR3 is built from 14 residues. CDR3: CASSVQGNNSPLHF. The CDR3 nucleotides read TGTGCCAGCAGCGTACAGGGGAATAATTCACCCCTCCACTTT.

Comments on this clone: Other nucleotide sequences in the sample specify the same CDR3. This rearrangement joins TRBV18 to TRBJ1-5; D is possibly TRBD1 (5 bases). The germline CDR1 and CDR2 sequences are KGHSH and LQKENI. Deletions cut 2 bases from V and 4 bases from J, with 12 bases between. The CDR3 has 15 amino acids. The CDR3 DNA sequence: TGTGCCAGCTCACCAGCGGGGACGGGAAATCAGCCCCAGCATTTT. Translated: CASSPAGTGNQPQHF.

This sequence joins TRBV2 and TRBJ1-6; TRBD1 matches at 8 bases. V shed 3 bases and J 7 bases; nucleotides not matched to a gene: 11. This CDR3 spans 17 amino acids. Per the germline V gene, CDR1 is SNHLY and CDR2 is FYNNEI. CDR3 sequence: CASSDSTGAPGNSPLHF. The CDR3 DNA sequence: TGTGCCAGCAGTGATTCGACAGGGGCACCCGGCAATTCACCCCTCCACTTT.

A few counts support this clone. The rearrangement uses TRBV10-2 and TRBJ2-3; 7 bases are shared with TRBD1. CDR3 length equals 14 residues. V gave up 8 bases and J gave up 2 bases; unmatched junction bases: 7. Germline assignment: CDR1 WSHSY and CDR2 SAAADI. CDR3 in amino acids: CASSQGSITDTQYF. CDR3 in DNA: TGCGCCAGCTCACAGGGGTCCATCACAGATACGCAGTATTTT.

This chain connects TRBV28 to TRBJ1-4, with D perhaps matching TRBD1 (5 bases). Trimming removed 7 bases from V and 13 bases from J, with 16 bases in between. CDR3 size: 12 residues. Germline lookup yields CDR1 MDHEN and CDR2 SYDVKM. Here the CDR3 DNA reads TGTGCCAGCACTACTATGCAGGGTCCACTGTTTTTT. Translated, it gives CASTTMQGPLFF.

The CDR3 is CASSPGVGQGRSPLHF. The CDR3 DNA reads TGTGCCAGCAGCCCGGGTGTTGGGCAGGGAAGATCACCCCTCCACTTT. V usage is TRBV11-3 and J usage is TRBJ1-6; a weak D match, TRBD1 (5 bases). This CDR3 region has 16 residues. V was trimmed by 5 bases and J by 10 bases, leaving 21 bases between them. CDR1 SGHNT and CDR2 YENEEA come from the germline V gene.

The chain carries TRBV19 and TRBJ2-2, with D uncertain. The V gene's germline CDR1 is LNHDA and CDR2 SQIVND (reference sequence). The CDR3 totals 15 residues. The V end lost 0 bases, the J end lost 1 base, and 6 bases lay between the germline ends. The CDR3 DNA is TGTGCCAGTAGTATAGATTTTAGGAACACCGGGGAGCTGTTTTTT. It translates to CASSIDFRNTGELFF.